Each of the 31 T cell receptor beta chains below was sequenced from the same sample in a study of blood T cell repertoires in COVID-19. The assay was immunoSEQ multiplex PCR, and TCRdb's table has in-frame clones only and misses some. Found here are approximately 96,000 clones, over 70% of them singletons; the top ten hold around 10%. Sequenced input: peripheral blood. These receptor sequences come from a woman older than 75 with acute or convalescent COVID-19.

CDR3 in DNA: TGTGCCTGGGGACCTTTGGACAGGGGGCTTCAGAACACTGAAGCTTTCTTT. Amino acid sequence: CAWGPLDRGLQNTEAFF. The V gene is TRBV30, the J gene TRBJ1-1; 11 nucleotides align to TRBD1. V gave up 5 bases and J gave up 1 base; unmatched junction bases: 12. Germline V gene data show CDR1 as GTSNPN and CDR2 as SVGIG (reference sequence). CDR3 length: 17 residues. The whole variable domain, remainder taken from reference TRBV30 and TRBJ1-1, is SQTIHQWPATLVQPVGSPLSLECTVEGTSNPNLYWYRQAAGRGLQLLFYSVGIGQISSEVPQNLSASRPQDRQFILSSKKLLLSDSGFYLCAWGPLDRGLQNTEAFFGQGTRLTVV.

The chain links TRBV7-6 to TRBJ2-3; D is perhaps TRBD1 (6 bases). The CDR3 contains 15 residues. Per the germline V gene, CDR1 is SGHVS and CDR2 is FNYEAQ. With 1 base removed from V and 0 bases from J, the gap between germline ends came to 8 bases. The CDR3 is CASSLGQVSTDTQYF. The CDR3 coding sequence is TGTGCCAGCAGCTTAGGACAGGTCAGCACAGATACGCAGTATTTT.

The CDR3 here is CATSREMNTLAKNIQYF. In DNA form, the CDR3 reads TGTGCCACCAGCAGAGAAATGAACACCTTAGCCAAAAACATTCAGTACTTC. The V gene is TRBV15, the J gene TRBJ2-4; D is uncertain. There are 17 residues in the CDR3. Germline CDR1 and CDR2: LNHNV and YYDKDF (reference sequence). The ends were cut back, 0 bases at V and 0 bases at J, with 12 bases in the middle.

The chain employs TRBV20-1 and TRBJ2-3, with a tentative D call TRBD1 (6 bases). The CDR3 has 15 amino acids. The germline V and J ends were trimmed by 3 bases and 3 bases, with 16 bases remaining between them. The germline CDR1 and CDR2 sequences are DFQATT and SNEGSKA (reference sequence). The CDR3 region is CSASSRGGWTDTQYF. The CDR3 coding sequence is TGCAGTGCTAGTTCAAGAGGGGGTTGGACAGATACGCAGTATTTT.

The rearrangement links TRBV15 to TRBJ1-6; TRBD1 agrees at 7 bases. CDR1 LNHNV and CDR2 YYDKDF come from the germline V gene (reference sequence). The CDR3 consists of 16 residues. Trimming removed 0 bases from V and 9 bases from J; junction bases left unmatched: 8. In nucleotides, the CDR3 is TGTGCCACCAGCAGAGATAAGGGACAGAAATCTTCACCCCTCCACTTT. Its protein is CATSRDKGQKSSPLHF.

This rearrangement joins TRBV3-1 (or the pseudogene TRBV3-2) to TRBJ1-2, with D perhaps matching TRBD1 (5 bases). The CDR3 covers 13 residues. Between the trimmed V and J ends, which lost 8 bases and 8 bases, there was a span of 18 bases. Germline V gives CDR1 LGHDT, CDR2 YNNKEL (reference sequence). CDR3 loop: CASQGTVEQGYTF. The CDR3 DNA is TGTGCCAGCCAGGGTACGGTCGAGCAGGGCTACACCTTC.

The chain employs TRBV28 and TRBJ1-4; D not resolved. The V gene lost 5 bases and the J gene lost 5 bases, with 18 bases spanning the gap. The CDR3 spans 16 residues. CDR1 MDHEN and CDR2 SYDVKM come from the germline V gene. The CDR3 region is CASSPYTGSENEKLFF. The CDR3 nucleotides are TGTGCCAGCAGTCCCTACACCGGGTCAGAGAATGAAAAACTGTTTTTT. Filled out from reference TRBV28 and TRBJ1-4, the complete variable domain reads DVKVTQSSRYLVKRTGEKVFLECVQDMDHENMFWYRQDPGLGLRLIYFSYDVKMKEKGDIPEGYSVSREKKERFSLILESASTNQTSMYLCASSPYTGSENEKLFFGSGTQLSVL.

The rearrangement links TRBV14 to TRBJ2-1, with D possibly matching TRBD2 (6 bases). The germline CDR1 and CDR2 sequences are SGHDN and FVKESK. V was clipped by 1 base and J by 12 bases, with 19 bases between them. The CDR3 runs 15 residues. The CDR3 DNA is TGTGCCAGCAGCCAAGCCGCAGCGGGCGGACTCGTGCAGTTCTTC. Encoded protein: CASSQAAAGGLVQFF.

V is TRBV12-3 or TRBV12-4 and J is TRBJ1-5, with TRBD1 matching 7 bases. The V and J ends lost 5 bases and 11 bases, in that order; junction bases with no gene match: 3. The CDR3 consists of 11 residues. The CDR3 spells CASSTGQAQHF. As DNA, the CDR3 is TGTGCCAGCAGTACAGGACAGGCCCAGCATTTT.

This rearrangement joins TRBV2 to TRBJ2-7; tentative D call: TRBD2 (5 bases). Trimming took 0 bases from V and 11 from J, leaving 11 bases between them. The CDR3 has 12 amino acids. Germline V gene data show CDR1 as SNHLY and CDR2 as FYNNEI. The CDR3 sequence: CASSEANQREYF. CDR3 bases: TGTGCCAGCAGTGAAGCTAACCAGAGGGAGTACTTC.

In regard to this clone: The germline gene is not matched at one end of the junction; a read error may be the cause. This chain uses TRBV5-1 with TRBJ2-3; 8 nucleotides match TRBD2. The CDR3 has 16 residues. The germline CDR1 and CDR2 sequences are SGHRS and YFSETQ. The CDR3: CVSSLGLAGGTDTQYF. CDR3 DNA: TGCGTCAGCAGCTTGGGCCTAGCGGGTGGGACAGATACGCAGTATTTT.

This clone has just a few counts. The V and J genes are TRBV5-6 and TRBJ1-2, with D perhaps TRBD1 (6 bases). The CDR3 covers 15 residues. Germline CDR1 reads SGHDT; CDR2 reads YYEEEE. Trimming removed 2 bases from V and 0 bases from J, with 11 bases in between. CDR3 DNA: TGTGCCAGCAGCTTCCCGGGACACACTAACTATGGCTACACCTTC. Amino acids: CASSFPGHTNYGYTF.

This clone was picked up one time. This chain connects TRBV28 to TRBJ1-6, with 10 bases lining up with TRBD1. The CDR3 loop spans 16 amino acids. CDR1 and CDR2 (germline): MDHEN, SYDVKM. V lost 11 bases to trimming and J lost 9 bases; unmatched junction nucleotides: 16. CDR3 amino acids: CAGPGGADRGVSPLHF. The CDR3 nucleotides are TGTGCCGGACCCGGAGGGGCGGACAGGGGGGTTTCACCCCTCCACTTT.

The chain combines TRBV5-5 with TRBJ1-2; the D gene is possibly TRBD1 (5 bases). Trimming took off 2 bases at V and 8 bases at J, with 10 bases between the two ends. This CDR3 is built from 12 residues. Germline CDR1 is SGHKS and CDR2 is YYEKEE (reference sequence). CDR3: CASSLDPGGYTF. The CDR3 DNA reads TGTGCCAGCAGCTTAGATCCAGGGGGCTACACCTTC. Full variable domain (rest looked up from reference TRBV5-5 and TRBJ1-2): DAGVTQSPTHLIKTRGQQVTLRCSPISGHKSVSWYQQVLGQGPQFIFQYYEKEERGRGNFPDRFSARQFPNYSSELNVNALLLGDSALYLCASSLDPGGYTFGSGTRLTVV.

This chain links TRBV6-2 or TRBV6-3 with TRBJ2-3; 8 bases line up with TRBD1. The junction had 8 bases not matched to a gene; V was cut back by 5 bases and J by 7 bases. Germline lookup yields CDR1 MNHEY and CDR2 SVGEGT. The CDR3 totals 14 residues. CDR3 protein: CASSPGTGPNTQYF. DNA for the CDR3: TGTGCCAGCAGTCCCGGGACAGGCCCGAATACGCAGTATTTT.

The chain carries TRBV6-5 and TRBJ2-3; 12 bases map to TRBD2. Per germline, CDR1 MNHEY and CDR2 SVGAGI. V gave up 7 bases and J gave up 5 bases; unmatched junction bases: 7. The CDR3 runs 15 residues. CDR3 nucleotide sequence: TGTGCCAGCAAAATGACTAGCGGGGGTGAAGATACGCAGTATTTT. Translated, it gives CASKMTSGGEDTQYF.

The CDR3 spells CASSVGPTGSGNTIYF. CDR3 nucleotide sequence: TGTGCCAGCAGCGTAGGCCCGACAGGGTCTGGAAACACCATATATTTT. The J gene is TRBJ1-3, the V gene TRBV9; 7 bases align to TRBD1. V dropped 0 bases and J dropped 1; count of bases not matched to a gene: 4. The CDR3 is 16 amino acids. Germline assignment: CDR1 SGDLS and CDR2 YYNGEE.

The V and J genes are TRBV15 and TRBJ1-4, with no clear D. Germline V gene lookup returns CDR1 LNHNV and CDR2 YYDKDF (reference sequence). Trimming pared 0 bases from V and 7 bases from J, leaving 9 bases between. This CDR3 has 14 amino acids. CDR3 nucleotide sequence: TGTGCCACCAGCAGAGATTACACAGCTGAAAAACTGTTTTTT. Its translation is CATSRDYTAEKLFF. Full variable domain (rest looked up from reference TRBV15 and TRBJ1-4): DAMVIQNPRYQVTQFGKPVTLSCSQTLNHNVMYWYQQKSSQAPKLLFHYYDKDFNNEADTPDNFQSRRPNTSFCFLDIRSPGLGDTAMYLCATSRDYTAEKLFFGSGTQLSVL.

V gene TRBV5-1 combines with J gene TRBJ2-7; 8 bases fit TRBD1. The CDR3 runs 14 residues. V gave up 4 bases and J gave up 6 bases; unmatched junction bases: 9. CDR1 SGHRS and CDR2 YFSETQ come from the germline V gene. The DNA of the CDR3 is TGCGCCAGCAGCACCGGACAGGGAATAGGCGAGCAGTACTTC. It translates to CASSTGQGIGEQYF.

The chain employs TRBV10-1 and TRBJ2-5; 7 nucleotides line up with TRBD1. Germline CDR1 and CDR2: WNHNN and SYGVQD (reference sequence). The CDR3 runs 13 residues. The ends lost 5 bases at V and 7 bases at J; junction bases unmatched: 7. The CDR3 bases are TGCGCCAGCAGTCCAGACAGGGCGGGGACCCAGTACTTC. This translates into CASSPDRAGTQYF.

V usage is TRBV2 and J usage is TRBJ1-1, with 7 bases identical to TRBD1. This CDR3 contains 13 residues. Trimming took 7 bases from V and 6 from J; bases not matched to a gene: 8. Per germline, CDR1 SNHLY and CDR2 FYNNEI. The CDR3 sequence is CASTVDRFPEAFF. CDR3 sequence (DNA): TGTGCCAGCACCGTGGACAGGTTCCCTGAAGCTTTCTTT.

The rearrangement uses TRBV2 and TRBJ1-2; 7 bases are shared with TRBD1. Germline trimming cut 7 bases from V and 3 bases from J; bases unmatched to any gene: 11. Germline CDR1 and CDR2: SNHLY and FYNNEI. The CDR3 extends over 15 amino acids. CDR3 region: CASNRERTGDYGYTF. The CDR3 DNA follows: TGTGCCAGCAATAGAGAAAGGACAGGTGACTATGGCTACACCTTC.

V is TRBV6-2 or TRBV6-3 and J is TRBJ2-7; 12 bases map to TRBD2. J gave up 6 bases and V 5 bases, and 8 bases lay outside the gene matches. Per germline, CDR1 MNHEY and CDR2 SVGEGT. The CDR3 extends over 15 amino acids. The CDR3 reads CASSTRTSGAVEQYV. The CDR3 nucleotides are TGTGCCAGCAGTACCCGGACTAGCGGGGCGGTCGAGCAGTACGTC.

This chain connects TRBV4-3 to TRBJ1-2; D ambiguous. Trimming pared 0 bases from V and 3 bases from J, leaving 11 bases between. Per the germline V gene, CDR1 is LGHNA and CDR2 is YSLEER. This CDR3 is 15 amino acids long. The CDR3 DNA sequence: TGCGCCAGCAGCCAAGATCGTGTTTCGGACTATGGCTACACCTTC. Protein sequence: CASSQDRVSDYGYTF.

This clone is a singleton in its sample. This chain joins TRBV6-2 or TRBV6-3 and TRBJ2-6; possible D gene TRBD1, 5 bases. The CDR3 totals 19 residues. Germline CDR1 is MNHEY and CDR2 is SVGEGT. The V end lost 2 bases, the J end lost 0 bases, and 17 bases lay between the germline ends. This chain's CDR3 is CASSYGGPYRSSGANVLTF. The CDR3 nucleotides are TGTGCCAGCAGTTACGGTGGTCCGTACAGGAGCTCTGGGGCCAACGTCCTGACTTTC.

The chain combines TRBV9 with TRBJ1-2; 9 bases agree with TRBD1. The V gene's germline CDR1 is SGDLS and CDR2 YYNGEE. With 3 bases clipped from V and 5 bases from J, the junction kept 8 bases outside the gene matches. The CDR3 is 15 amino acids. Here the CDR3 reads CASSARDRDGYGYTF. The DNA for the CDR3 is TGTGCCAGCAGCGCCAGGGACAGGGATGGGTATGGCTACACCTTC.

In its sample, this clone was seen once. This rearrangement joins TRBV5-4 to TRBJ1-1; a weak D match, TRBD1 (6 bases). Trimming cost V 0 bases and J 11 bases, with 14 bases left between them. CDR3 length equals 13 residues. Germline CDR1 is SGHNT and CDR2 is YYREEE (reference sequence). As DNA, the CDR3 is TGTGCCAGCAGCTTGGAAATGCGGCAGGGGGCTTTCTTT. The encoded protein is CASSLEMRQGAFF.

This sequence joins TRBV4-3 and TRBJ1-6; D gene uncertain. V gave up 0 bases and J gave up 0 bases, with 15 bases separating them. The germline gives CDR1 LGHNA, CDR2 YSLEER. The CDR3 extends over 19 amino acids. The CDR3 is CASSQEHPASSSYNSPLHF. CDR3 coding DNA: TGCGCCAGCAGCCAAGAGCATCCCGCTTCTAGCTCCTATAATTCACCCCTCCACTTT.

The V gene is TRBV24-1, the J gene TRBJ1-1; D gene ambiguous. Trimming cost V 3 bases and J 5 bases, with 9 bases left between them. The CDR3 sequence is 13 residues long. Per the germline V gene, CDR1 is KGHDR and CDR2 is SFDVKD. Here the CDR3 reads CATSDPMTTEAFF. DNA for the CDR3: TGTGCCACCAGTGATCCGATGACAACTGAAGCTTTCTTT.

V and J are TRBV18 and TRBJ1-2, with 8 positions matching TRBD1. V gave up 4 bases and J gave up 7 bases; unmatched junction bases: 11. This CDR3 is 15 amino acids long. The V gene's germline CDR1 is KGHSH and CDR2 LQKENI. CDR3 DNA: TGTGCCAGCTCACGACCGGACGACAGGGGTAGTGGCTACACCTTC. It specifies CASSRPDDRGSGYTF.

In this sample, this clone turned up a few times. V usage is TRBV6-2 or TRBV6-3 and J usage is TRBJ1-5; 7 positions agree with TRBD1. The V gene's germline CDR1 is MNHEY and CDR2 SVGEGT. V was clipped by 2 bases and J by 0 bases; unmatched bases: 10. The CDR3 length is 18 residues. The CDR3 spells CASSYPGQSVYSNQPQHF. The CDR3 DNA follows: TGTGCCAGCAGTTACCCGGGACAGTCGGTTTATAGCAATCAGCCCCAGCATTTT.